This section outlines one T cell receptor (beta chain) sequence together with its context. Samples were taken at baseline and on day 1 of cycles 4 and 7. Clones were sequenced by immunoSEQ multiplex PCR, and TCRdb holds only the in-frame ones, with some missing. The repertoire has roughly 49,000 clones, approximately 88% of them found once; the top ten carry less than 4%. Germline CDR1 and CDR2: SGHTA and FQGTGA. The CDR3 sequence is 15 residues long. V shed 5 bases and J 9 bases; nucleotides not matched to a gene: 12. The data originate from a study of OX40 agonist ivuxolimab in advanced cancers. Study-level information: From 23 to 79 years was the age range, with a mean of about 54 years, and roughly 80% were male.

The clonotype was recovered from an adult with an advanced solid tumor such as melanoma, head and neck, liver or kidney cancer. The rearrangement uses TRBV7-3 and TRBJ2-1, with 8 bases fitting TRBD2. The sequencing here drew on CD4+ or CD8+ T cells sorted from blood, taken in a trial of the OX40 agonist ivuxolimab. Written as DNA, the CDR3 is TGTGCCAGCAGCCCCACGGGGGGGCCGGTTATTGAGCAGTTCTTC. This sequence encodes CASSPTGGPVIEQFF. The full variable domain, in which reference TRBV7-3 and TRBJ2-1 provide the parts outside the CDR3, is GAGVSQTPSNKVTEKGKYVELRCDPISGHTALYWYRQSLGQGPEFLIYFQGTGAADDSGLPNDRFFAVRPEGSVSTLKIQRTERGDSAVYLCASSPTGGPVIEQFFGPGTRLTVL.